This T cell receptor beta chain was documented in a study of CXCR3-negative and CXCR3-positive naive CD8 T cells. Whole-study results and caveats: CXCR3-positive naive cells carried more hydrophobic TRB CDR3s than CXCR3-negative ones.

The germline V gene encodes CDR1 SQVTM and CDR2 ANQGSEA. The CDR3 length is 13 residues. Naive CD8+ T cells had a CD45RO-CCR7+CD27+CD95- phenotype. As for this clonotype: Its antigen is not known.

TRB cDNA libraries were made by UMI-labeled 5' RACE. One entry per CDR3 protein, without DNA, is what TCRdb gives after re-calling the 5' RACE reads. The record lists some 140,000 distinct CDR3 sequences, of which the ten most abundant hold 0.45% to 0.55%. The V and J genes are TRBV29-1 and TRBJ1-2; the TCRdb call, TRBD1, lacks DNA for checking. This TCR derives from a human donor in good health. Some clones in this sample may be carry-over from other donors' samples. The sequenced sample was naive CXCR3+ CD8+ T cells from blood. Regarding subset: CD45RO-CCR7+CD27+CD95- naive CD8+ T cells expressing CXCR3 (TNR3+). CDR3 amino acids: CSVDTRGDYGYTF.